This is a list of T cell receptor beta chains from one sample in a study of cytomegalovirus exposure and HLA in healthy donors. Repertoires were generated with immunoSEQ multiplex PCR, while TCRdb's copy carries only in-frame clones and drops some. The sample has 250,000 to 350,000 clones; 86% are singletons. Material for sequencing was PBMCs. The receptors shown here come from a man in his forties in good health and CMV-seropositive. Each CDR3 is given with its conserved first and last residue.

TRBV5-6,TRBJ2-3,CASSLGPPGQNTDTQYF
TRBV6-1,TRBJ2-1,CASTFVEGALNEQFF
TRBV11-3,TRBJ2-2,CASSLGGAGELFF
TRBV19,TRBJ2-2,CASSETGAGDTGELFF
TRBV4-3,TRBJ2-1,CASSQDLSGSYNEQFF
TRBV15,TRBJ1-3,CATSRGASGNTIYF
TRBV5-1,TRBJ2-3,CASSLEGGPPDTQYF
TRBV7-6,TRBJ2-1,CASSLAGREGREQFF
TRBV10-1,TRBJ2-5,CASMRSPGGPQETQYF
TRBV9,TRBJ1-1,CASSVVLVPDWIGEAFF
TRBV5-7,TRBJ1-4,CASSLGPGKSVKLFF
TRBV7-8,TRBJ2-7,CASSFGRAYEQYF
TRBV2,TRBJ2-2,CASSEQGAGTGELFF
TRBV6-1,TRBJ2-7,CASSESLKTSKYEQYF
TRBV27,TRBJ2-5,CASKLGGSKETQYF
TRBV5-1,TRBJ2-2,CASSLSPEGTGELFF
TRBV19,TRBJ1-3,CASRPTPGQGPFSGNTIYF